Shown below are 25 T cell receptor beta chains from a single sample sequenced in a study of blood T cell repertoires in COVID-19. The data were produced by immunoSEQ multiplex PCR, yet TCRdb's version contains in-frame clones alone and is incomplete. The table has about 61,000 clones, approximately 91% seen once. Sequences were obtained from peripheral blood. These receptors originate from a woman in her forties or fifties with active or convalescent COVID-19.

The table lists this clone with a few counts. J is TRBJ2-2 and V is TRBV18; no reliable D call. Germline CDR1 KGHSH, CDR2 LQKENI. The CDR3 is made up of 16 amino acids. Trimming took off 2 bases at V and 8 bases at J, with 18 bases between the two ends. CDR3 nucleotides: TGTGCCAGCTCACCAGAGCTACCCTCCGGCGGTGGGGAGCTGTTTTTT. Amino acid sequence: CASSPELPSGGGELFF.

The rearrangement links TRBV7-9 to TRBJ1-4; 7 nucleotides line up with TRBD1. The CDR3 extends over 15 amino acids. CDR1 is SEHNR, CDR2 FQNEAQ, per germline (reference sequence). J was trimmed by 4 bases and V by 2 bases; bases with no gene match: 4. The CDR3 nucleotides are TGTGCCAGCAGCTTACCCGGGACAGTTAATGAAAAACTGTTTTTT. Its protein product is CASSLPGTVNEKLFF.

The gene calls are TRBV27 and TRBJ1-2; D unclear. V was pared by 2 bases and J by 3 bases, with 7 bases between. Germline CDR1 reads MNHEY; CDR2 reads SMNVEV (reference sequence). This CDR3 has 13 amino acids. Written as DNA, the CDR3 is TGTGCCAGCAGTTTAAGCAGGCACTATGGCTACACCTTC. It encodes CASSLSRHYGYTF.

The V and J genes are TRBV19 and TRBJ2-1, with 7 positions matching TRBD1. CDR1 is LNHDA and CDR2 is SQIVND in the germline V gene (reference sequence). V lost 4 bases, J lost 6 bases, and 12 bases stayed unmatched. CDR3 length: 16 residues. The CDR3 region has the DNA TGTGCCAGTAGTAACCAAGGGGGCGCATTTTCCAATGAGCAGTTCTTC. Translated: CASSNQGGAFSNEQFF.

This sequence joins TRBV27 and TRBJ1-2; 8 positions match TRBD1. The CDR3 covers 14 residues. With V trimmed by 6 bases and J by 5 bases, 8 bases remained unmatched. Germline V lookup: CDR1 MNHEY, CDR2 SMNVEV (reference sequence). This CDR3 reads CASRTDRAAYGYTF. CDR3 DNA sequence: TGTGCCAGCAGGACGGACAGGGCTGCTTATGGCTACACCTTC.

Remarks on this clone: One junction end does not reproduce the germline sequence, and a read error may be involved. For the CDR3, the DNA is TGCGCCAGCAGTGAGTCCTCAAGATCTAGCGGGAGTTACAGTGAGCAGTTCTTC. Protein product: CASSESSRSSGSYSEQFF. The chain uses TRBV10-1 and TRBJ2-1, with 10 bases that match TRBD2. This CDR3 region has 18 residues. CDR1 is WNHNN and CDR2 is SYGVQD in the germline V gene (reference sequence).

The CDR3 DNA sequence: TGTGCCAGCTCACAAACCAACGGGGTATTCGGGGAGCTGTTTTTT. This gives the protein CASSQTNGVFGELFF. This chain connects TRBV18 to TRBJ2-2; a possible D gene is TRBD2 (5 bases). Germline V lookup: CDR1 KGHSH, CDR2 LQKENI. CDR3 length: 15 residues. Trimming removed 4 bases from V and 7 bases from J, with 16 bases in between.

The J gene is TRBJ1-4, the V gene TRBV6-5; 7 bases line up with TRBD1. The germline V gene encodes CDR1 MNHEY and CDR2 SVGAGI. This CDR3 region has 12 residues. Germline trimming cut 7 bases from V and 8 bases from J; bases unmatched to any gene: 4. CDR3 protein: CASMEGAEKLFF. Written as DNA, the CDR3 is TGTGCCAGCATGGAGGGGGCGGAAAAACTGTTTTTT.

J is TRBJ2-5 and V is TRBV5-6; 7 bases align to TRBD1. Germline trimming cut 7 bases from V and 3 bases from J; bases unmatched to any gene: 6. CDR3 length: 13 amino acids. Germline lookup yields CDR1 SGHDT and CDR2 YYEEEE. CDR3 in amino acids: CASGQVGEETQYF. In nucleotides, the CDR3 is TGTGCCAGCGGACAGGTTGGGGAAGAGACCCAGTACTTC.

Only one count was recorded for this clone. The CDR3 reads CADRRRDTQYF. The DNA of the CDR3 is TGCGCCGACAGACGAAGGGATACGCAGTATTTT. This chain connects TRBV23-1 to TRBJ2-3; tentative D call: TRBD1 (5 bases). TRBV23-1 is an open reading frame whose function is uncertain. This CDR3 is built from 11 residues. V lost 11 bases and J lost 6, with 12 bases in between.

The gene calls are TRBV19 and TRBJ2-7, with 7 bases fitting TRBD2. Germline V gives CDR1 LNHDA, CDR2 SQIVND (reference sequence). J gave up 6 bases and V 6 bases, and 8 bases lay outside the gene matches. This CDR3 is built from 13 residues. CDR3 amino acids: CASRVGGSGEQYF. The CDR3 bases are TGTGCCAGTAGAGTGGGCGGGAGTGGCGAGCAGTACTTC.

The rearrangement joins TRBV5-6 to TRBJ2-1; the D is unclear. The CDR3 has 12 amino acids. Trimming stripped 4 bases from V and 10 bases from J, with 12 bases between. CDR1 SGHDT and CDR2 YYEEEE come from the germline V gene. The CDR3 sequence: CASSPSLGEQFF. For the CDR3, the DNA is TGTGCCAGCAGCCCTTCCCTCGGGGAGCAGTTCTTC.

V gene TRBV23-1 combines with J gene TRBJ2-2; D ambiguous. TRBV23-1 counts as an open reading frame of uncertain function. V dropped 0 bases and J dropped 4 bases, with 12 bases sitting between them. The CDR3 is 16 amino acids. CDR3 nucleotides: TGCGCCAGCAGTCAATCCGGAGAGTCGGGCACCGGGGAGCTGTTTTTT. It is translated as CASSQSGESGTGELFF.

The chain employs TRBV9 and TRBJ1-1; TRBD1 matches at 8 bases. CDR3 length: 13 residues. V shed 4 bases, J shed 4 bases, and the junction held 3 bases outside the gene matches. Germline CDR1 reads SGDLS; CDR2 reads YYNGEE. The CDR3 sequence is CASSPTGGTEAFF. CDR3 nucleotides: TGTGCCAGCAGCCCCACAGGGGGCACTGAAGCTTTCTTT.

J is TRBJ1-2 and V is TRBV30, with TRBD1 identical over 9 bases. J lost 8 bases, V lost 1 base, and 11 bases had no gene match. There are 15 residues in the CDR3. Germline V gene data show CDR1 as GTSNPN and CDR2 as SVGIG (reference sequence). DNA of the CDR3: TGTGCCTGGAGTGCCGGGGGACAGGGAGCGATGGGCTACACCTTC. This encodes CAWSAGGQGAMGYTF.

The V call is TRBV10-1, the J call TRBJ2-7; 10 nucleotides agree with TRBD2. The germline CDR1 and CDR2 sequences are WNHNN and SYGVQD (reference sequence). Unmatched junction bases numbered 5, after V lost 4 bases and J lost 2 bases. The CDR3 is made up of 15 amino acids. In DNA form, the CDR3 reads TGCGCCAGCAGTGCTGGGACTAGCGAGGCCTACGAGCAGTACTTC. This encodes CASSAGTSEAYEQYF.

J is TRBJ1-1 and V is TRBV19; D uncertain. Germline lookup yields CDR1 LNHDA and CDR2 SQIVND (reference sequence). The germline V and J ends were trimmed by 1 base and 5 bases, with 8 bases remaining between them. CDR3 length: 13 residues. CDR3 nucleotides: TGTGCCAGTAGTATAGTAGAGGATACTGAAGCTTTCTTT. Encoded protein: CASSIVEDTEAFF.

This clone was seen just once. The chain has TRBV5-6 and TRBJ2-7; a possible D gene is TRBD2 (6 bases). Germline V gene lookup returns CDR1 SGHDT and CDR2 YYEEEE. The V end lost 5 bases, the J end lost 0 bases, and 12 bases lay between the germline ends. The CDR3 has 14 amino acids. CDR3: CASREGRFSYEQYF. CDR3 DNA: TGTGCCAGCAGGGAGGGACGGTTCTCCTACGAGCAGTACTTC.

V gene TRBV5-1 combines with J gene TRBJ2-1; 9 bases are shared with TRBD2. The CDR3 contains 15 residues. V trimming: 3 bases; J trimming: 3 bases; junction bases outside the gene matches: 4. CDR1 SGHRS and CDR2 YFSETQ come from the germline V gene. CDR3 protein: CASSSGTSIYNEQFF. In nucleotides, the CDR3 is TGCGCCAGCAGCTCGGGGACTAGCATCTACAATGAGCAGTTCTTC. Variable domain in full (rest from reference TRBV5-1 and TRBJ2-1): KAGVTQTPRYLIKTRGQQVTLSCSPISGHRSVSWYQQTPGQGLQFLFEYFSETQRNKGNFPGRFSGRQFSNSRSEMNVSTLELGDSALYLCASSSGTSIYNEQFFGPGTRLTVL.

This rearrangement joins TRBV4-1 to TRBJ1-5; 9 nucleotides match TRBD1. The germline gives CDR1 MGHRA, CDR2 YSYEKL. V shed 1 base, J shed 6 bases, and the junction held 7 bases outside the gene matches. The CDR3 totals 16 residues. The CDR3, as DNA: TGCGCCAGCAGCCAAGTCCCCTACAGGGGGCCTCAGCCCCAGCATTTT. Encoded protein: CASSQVPYRGPQPQHF.

The gene calls are TRBV3-1 (or the pseudogene TRBV3-2) and TRBJ2-7; a weak D match, TRBD2 (6 bases). Germline assignment: CDR1 LGHDT and CDR2 YNNKEL (reference sequence). This CDR3 region has 15 residues. V was shortened by 0 bases and J by 6 bases, with 15 bases between the two germline ends. CDR3 amino acids: CASSQESREVGEQYF. CDR3 nucleotide sequence: TGTGCCAGCAGCCAAGAGTCAAGGGAGGTTGGCGAGCAGTACTTC.

This clone was detected once. The rearrangement links TRBV20-1 to TRBJ2-3; tentative D call: TRBD1 (5 bases). From germline, CDR1 is DFQATT and CDR2 SNEGSKA (reference sequence). The CDR3 extends over 11 amino acids. V was shortened by 6 bases and J by 5 bases, with 9 bases between the two germline ends. The CDR3 nucleotides read TGCAGTGCCACAGGAGTAGATACGCAGTATTTT. Amino acid sequence: CSATGVDTQYF.

This sequence joins TRBV6-5 and TRBJ2-7, with TRBD1 matching 7 bases. CDR1 MNHEY and CDR2 SVGAGI come from the germline V gene. V gave up 11 bases and J gave up 5 bases; unmatched junction bases: 12. This CDR3 contains 13 residues. CDR3 DNA: TGTGCCGCAACAAGAGGGGGCAGAAACGAGCAGTACTTC. It yields the protein CAATRGGRNEQYF.

The gene calls are TRBV6-1 and TRBJ2-3, with 10 bases aligning to TRBD1. The V segment lost 2 bases and the J segment 4 bases; nucleotides outside the gene matches: 12. This CDR3 spans 18 amino acids. From germline, CDR1 is MNHNS and CDR2 SASEGT. CDR3 DNA: TGTGCCAGCAGTGAAAAGAGGGCGACAGGGGGCCTGTCAGATACGCAGTATTTT. Translation: CASSEKRATGGLSDTQYF.

This chain uses TRBV3-1 (or the pseudogene TRBV3-2) with TRBJ2-7, with TRBD2 identical over 8 bases. Trimming cost V 4 bases and J 6 bases; bases outside gene matches: 5. The CDR3 is 13 residues long. The germline V gene has CDR1 LGHDT and CDR2 YNNKEL (reference sequence). CDR3 sequence: CASSPGLVLEQYF. In DNA form, the CDR3 reads TGTGCCAGCAGCCCGGGACTAGTGCTCGAGCAGTACTTC.